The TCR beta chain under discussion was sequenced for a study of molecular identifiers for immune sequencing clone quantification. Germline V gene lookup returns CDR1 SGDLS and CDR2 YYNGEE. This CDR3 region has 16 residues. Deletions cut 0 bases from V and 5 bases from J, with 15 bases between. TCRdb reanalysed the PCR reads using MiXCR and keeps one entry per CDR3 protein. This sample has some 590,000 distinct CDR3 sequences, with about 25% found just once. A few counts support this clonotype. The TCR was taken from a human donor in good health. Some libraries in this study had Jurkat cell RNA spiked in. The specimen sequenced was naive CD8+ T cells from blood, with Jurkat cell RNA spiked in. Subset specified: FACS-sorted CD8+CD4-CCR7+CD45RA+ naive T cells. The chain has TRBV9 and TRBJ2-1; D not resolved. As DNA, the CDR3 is TGTGCCAGCAGCGTAGCTCTGACATCCGTCGACAATGAGCAGTTCTTC. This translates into CASSVALTSVDNEQFF.